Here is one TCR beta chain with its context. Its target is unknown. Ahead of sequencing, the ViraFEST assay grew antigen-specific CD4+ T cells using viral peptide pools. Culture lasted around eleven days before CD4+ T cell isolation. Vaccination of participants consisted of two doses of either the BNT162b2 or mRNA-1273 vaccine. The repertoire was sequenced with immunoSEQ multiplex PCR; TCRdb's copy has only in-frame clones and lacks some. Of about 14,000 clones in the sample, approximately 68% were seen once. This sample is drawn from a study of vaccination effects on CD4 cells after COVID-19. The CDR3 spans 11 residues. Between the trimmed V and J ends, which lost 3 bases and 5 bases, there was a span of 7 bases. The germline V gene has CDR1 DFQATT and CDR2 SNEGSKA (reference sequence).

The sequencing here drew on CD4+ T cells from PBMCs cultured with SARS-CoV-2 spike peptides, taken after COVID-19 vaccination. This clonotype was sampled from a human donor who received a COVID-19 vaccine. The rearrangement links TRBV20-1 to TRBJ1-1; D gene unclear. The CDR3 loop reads CSASQATEAFF. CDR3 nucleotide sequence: TGCAGTGCTAGCCAAGCAACTGAAGCTTTCTTT.